The 13 T cell receptor beta chains listed next were all sequenced from one sample in a study of T cells in Graves' hyperthyroidism and ophthalmopathy. RNA transcripts gave rise to amplified TCR beta CDR3 regions. A set of HTBI primers served as the primers for a first-round RT-PCR of the TCR CDR3. From the multiplex PCR reads, TCRdb called clonotypes with MiXCR, one entry per CDR3 protein. The sample includes some 150,000 distinct CDR3 sequences, 22% seen only once; the top ten take 60% to 70%. The sample consisted of blood. The source is a woman in her forties or fifties with Graves' hyperthyroidism that later progressed to Graves' ophthalmopathy.

The chain has TRBV5-8 and TRBJ1-2; possibly TRBD1 for D (6 bases). V lost 4 bases to trimming and J lost 8 bases, with 9 bases between them. CDR1 SGHTS and CDR2 YDEGEE come from the germline V gene. The CDR3 sequence is 11 residues long. The CDR3 sequence: CASSQDSGYTF. The CDR3 bases are TGTGCCAGCAGCCAGGACAGCGGCTACACCTTC.

This clonotype was counted at least ten times. This chain joins TRBV12-3 or TRBV12-4 and TRBJ2-3, with D possibly matching TRBD2 (5 bases). Trimming stripped 2 bases from V and 0 bases from J, with 9 bases between. This CDR3 is built from 15 residues. In DNA form, the CDR3 reads TGTGCCAGCAGTTTATATGGCGGGAGCACAGATACGCAGTATTTT. Translating it yields CASSLYGGSTDTQYF.

This chain connects TRBV29-1 to TRBJ1-1; D is undetermined. The ends were cut back, 2 bases at V and 4 bases at J, with 11 bases in the middle. Looked up from germline, CDR1 is SQVTM and CDR2 is ANQGSEA. The CDR3 sequence is 13 residues long. CDR3 coding DNA: TGCAGCGTTGAACAGGTATTGGGCACTGAAGCTTTCTTT. Protein: CSVEQVLGTEAFF.

The sample holds many counts of this clonotype. The chain employs TRBV28 and TRBJ1-1, with no clear D. The CDR3 covers 12 residues. CDR1 MDHEN and CDR2 SYDVKM come from the germline V gene. V lost 3 bases, J lost 5 bases, and 7 bases lay in between. CDR3 sequence: CASSLGRTEAFF. The DNA for the CDR3 is TGTGCCAGCAGTTTGGGGAGGACTGAAGCTTTCTTT.

This clonotype was observed a single time. This clone may be a read error of a much larger clone one base away. The rearrangement uses TRBV28 and TRBJ2-7, with no clear D. The CDR3 is made up of 13 amino acids. Germline V gene data show CDR1 as MDHEN and CDR2 as SYDVKM. The V end lost 3 bases, the J end lost 0 bases, and 6 bases lay between the germline ends. CDR3 DNA sequence: TGTGCCAGCAGTTTTTCCCACTCCTACGAGCAGTACTTC. It encodes CASSFSHSYEQYF.

This clonotype was seen repeatedly, ten times or more. DNA of the CDR3: TGTGCCAGCAGTTACTTTCGCGGCCGCGACCACCGGGGCGGGGAGCTGTTTTTT. This sequence encodes CASSYFRGRDHRGGELFF. The chain employs TRBV6-5 and TRBJ2-2; maybe TRBD2 (5 bases). V was cut by 1 base and J by 7 bases, with 22 bases left in between. Germline V gene lookup returns CDR1 MNHEY and CDR2 SVGAGI. CDR3 length: 18 amino acids.

Notes on this clonotype: Given a much more abundant clone one base away, this may be a read error. The V and J genes are TRBV6-1 and TRBJ2-1; D remains ambiguous. The CDR3 consists of 12 residues. Germline V gene lookup returns CDR1 MNHNS and CDR2 SASEGT. CDR3 nucleotide sequence: TGTGCCAGCAGATCCTTTGACAATGGGCAGTTCTTC. Amino acid sequence: CASRSFDNGQFF.

In this sample, this clonotype turned up a few times. The chain carries TRBV18 and TRBJ1-1, with 7 bases aligning to TRBD1. V was pared by 3 bases and J by 1 base, with 5 bases of the junction left unmatched. Germline CDR1 and CDR2: KGHSH and LQKENI. The CDR3 is 15 amino acids. The CDR3 nucleotides are TGTGCCAGCTCACCGAGGACAGGAGCGAACACTGAAGCTTTCTTT. Translated, it gives CASSPRTGANTEAFF.

The V call is TRBV9, the J call TRBJ1-1, with D unclear. The CDR3 covers 13 residues. Germline values: CDR1 SGDLS, CDR2 YYNGEE. Trimming shortened V by 0 bases and J by 6 bases, and 9 bases separated the two germline ends. CDR3 amino acids: CASSVVERAEAFF. The CDR3 DNA reads as TGTGCCAGCAGCGTAGTTGAGAGGGCTGAAGCTTTCTTT.

This clonotype was seen at least ten times. The genes are TRBV29-1 and TRBJ2-5; 7 positions match TRBD1. Per the germline V gene, CDR1 is SQVTM and CDR2 is ANQGSEA. This CDR3 has 14 residues. V was clipped by 6 bases and J by 2 bases; unmatched bases: 9. The CDR3 region is CSVKGSGGQETQYF. The CDR3 coding sequence is TGCAGCGTCAAGGGGTCAGGGGGACAAGAGACCCAGTACTTC.

V is TRBV7-2 and J is TRBJ2-5; 9 bases align to TRBD2. From germline, CDR1 is SGHTA and CDR2 FQGNSA. CDR3 length: 14 residues. V trimming: 5 bases; J trimming: 5 bases; junction bases outside the gene matches: 6. The CDR3 bases are TGTGCCAGCAGCCCCGTAGCGGGAGTGGAGACCCAGTACTTC. This gives the protein CASSPVAGVETQYF.

The CDR3 is CASSDRAVSGNTIYF. The CDR3 DNA reads TGTGCCAGCTCGGACAGGGCCGTGTCTGGAAACACCATATATTTT. The V gene is TRBV6-1, the J gene TRBJ1-3, with TRBD1 matching over 8 bases. The CDR3 length is 15 residues. CDR1 and CDR2 (germline): MNHNS, SASEGT. Trimming removed 8 bases from V and 1 base from J; junction bases left unmatched: 7.

This clonotype was observed a handful of times. Sequence at one end of the junction differs from germline and may be a read error. CDR3 residues: CSSSYSTGVGETQYF. The CDR3, as DNA: TGTTCCAGCAGTTACTCGACAGGGGTGGGGGAGACCCAGTACTTC. This chain links TRBV6-5 with TRBJ2-5; TRBD1 matches at 8 bases. Looked up from germline, CDR1 is MNHEY and CDR2 is SVGAGI. This CDR3 comprises 15 residues.